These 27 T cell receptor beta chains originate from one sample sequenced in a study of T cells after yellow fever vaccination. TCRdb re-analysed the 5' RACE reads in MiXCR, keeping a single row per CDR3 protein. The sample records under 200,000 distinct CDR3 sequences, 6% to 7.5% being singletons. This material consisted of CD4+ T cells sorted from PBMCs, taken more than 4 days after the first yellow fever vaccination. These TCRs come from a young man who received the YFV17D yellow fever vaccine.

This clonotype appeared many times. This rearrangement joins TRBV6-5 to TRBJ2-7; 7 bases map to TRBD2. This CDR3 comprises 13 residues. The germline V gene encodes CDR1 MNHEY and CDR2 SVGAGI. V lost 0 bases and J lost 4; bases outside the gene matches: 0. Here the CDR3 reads CASSYSRGYEQYV. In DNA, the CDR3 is TGTGCCAGCAGTTACTCGCGGGGGTACGAGCAGTACGTC.

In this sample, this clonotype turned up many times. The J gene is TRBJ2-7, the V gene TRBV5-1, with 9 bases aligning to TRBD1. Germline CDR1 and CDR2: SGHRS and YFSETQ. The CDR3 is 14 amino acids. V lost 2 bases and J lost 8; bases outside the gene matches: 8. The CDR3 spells CASSFGSGQGQQYF. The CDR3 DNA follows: TGCGCCAGCAGCTTCGGATCAGGACAGGGGCAGCAGTACTTC.

The CDR3 reads CSVRAQSTDTQYF. DNA for the CDR3: TGCAGCGTTCGCGCACAAAGCACAGATACGCAGTATTTT. The chain couples TRBV29-1 to TRBJ2-3; D remains ambiguous. V was pared by 5 bases and J by 0 bases, with 9 bases between. This CDR3 has 13 amino acids. Germline loops: CDR1 SQVTM, CDR2 ANQGSEA.

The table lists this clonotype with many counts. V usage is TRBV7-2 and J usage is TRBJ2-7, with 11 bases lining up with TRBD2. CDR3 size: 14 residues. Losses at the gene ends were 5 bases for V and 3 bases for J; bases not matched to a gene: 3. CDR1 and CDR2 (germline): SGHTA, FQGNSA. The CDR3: CASSVGLAGYEQYF. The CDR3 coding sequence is TGTGCCAGCAGCGTAGGACTAGCGGGCTACGAGCAGTACTTC.

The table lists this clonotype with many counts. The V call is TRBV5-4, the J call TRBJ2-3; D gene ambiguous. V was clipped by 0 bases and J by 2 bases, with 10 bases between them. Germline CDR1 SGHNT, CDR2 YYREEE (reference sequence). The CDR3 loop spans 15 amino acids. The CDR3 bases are TGTGCCAGCAGCTTGGCGTCTACCCACACAGATACGCAGTATTTT. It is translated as CASSLASTHTDTQYF.

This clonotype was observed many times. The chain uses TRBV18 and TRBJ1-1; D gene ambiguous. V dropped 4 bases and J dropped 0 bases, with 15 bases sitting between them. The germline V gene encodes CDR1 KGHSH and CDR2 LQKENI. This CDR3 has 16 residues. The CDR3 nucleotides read TGTGCCAGCTCACAAGGACGGGAGAACATGAACACTGAAGCTTTCTTT. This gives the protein CASSQGRENMNTEAFF.

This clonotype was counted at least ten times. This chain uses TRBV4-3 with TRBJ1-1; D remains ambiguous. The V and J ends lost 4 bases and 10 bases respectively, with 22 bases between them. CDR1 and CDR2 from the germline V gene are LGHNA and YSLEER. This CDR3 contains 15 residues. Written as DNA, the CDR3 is TGCGCCAGCAGCCGTAGCCCGGAAGAAACGTCTGGAGCTTTCTTT. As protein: CASSRSPEETSGAFF.

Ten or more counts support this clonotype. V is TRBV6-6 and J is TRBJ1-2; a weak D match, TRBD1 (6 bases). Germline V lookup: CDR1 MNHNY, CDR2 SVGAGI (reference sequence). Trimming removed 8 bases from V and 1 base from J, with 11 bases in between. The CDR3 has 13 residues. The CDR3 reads CASCRTDNYGYTF. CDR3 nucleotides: TGTGCCAGCTGTAGGACAGATAACTATGGCTACACCTTC.

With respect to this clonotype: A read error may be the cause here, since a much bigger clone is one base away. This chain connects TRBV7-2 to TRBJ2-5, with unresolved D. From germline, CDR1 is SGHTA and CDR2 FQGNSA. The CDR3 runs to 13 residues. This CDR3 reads CASSLLSQETQHF. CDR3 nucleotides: TGTGCCAGCAGCTTACTCAGCCAAGAGACCCAGCACTTC.

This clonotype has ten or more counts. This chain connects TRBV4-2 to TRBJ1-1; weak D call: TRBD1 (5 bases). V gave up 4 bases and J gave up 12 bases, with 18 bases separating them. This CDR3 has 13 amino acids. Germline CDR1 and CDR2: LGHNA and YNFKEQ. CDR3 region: CASSPPEGRTTFF. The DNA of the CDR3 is TGTGCCAGCAGCCCGCCTGAGGGGAGAACTACTTTCTTT.

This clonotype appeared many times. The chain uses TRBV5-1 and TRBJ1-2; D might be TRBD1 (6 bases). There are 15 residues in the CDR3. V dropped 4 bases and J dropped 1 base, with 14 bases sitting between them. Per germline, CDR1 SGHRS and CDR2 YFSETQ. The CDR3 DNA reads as TGCGCCAGCAGCCCTGGACCGGACAGTAACTATGGCTACACCTTC. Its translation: CASSPGPDSNYGYTF.

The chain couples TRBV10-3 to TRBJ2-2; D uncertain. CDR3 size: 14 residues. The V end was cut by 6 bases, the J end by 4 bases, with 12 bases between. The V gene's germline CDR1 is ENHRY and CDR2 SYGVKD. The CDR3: CAISPGIFTGELFF. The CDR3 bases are TGTGCCATCAGCCCTGGGATCTTCACCGGGGAGCTGTTTTTT.

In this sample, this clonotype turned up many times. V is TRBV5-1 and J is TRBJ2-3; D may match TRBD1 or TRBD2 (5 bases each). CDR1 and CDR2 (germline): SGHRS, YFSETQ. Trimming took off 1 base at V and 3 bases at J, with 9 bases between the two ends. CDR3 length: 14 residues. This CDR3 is CASSLSGRTDTQYF. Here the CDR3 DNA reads TGCGCCAGCAGCTTGTCAGGGAGAACAGATACGCAGTATTTT.

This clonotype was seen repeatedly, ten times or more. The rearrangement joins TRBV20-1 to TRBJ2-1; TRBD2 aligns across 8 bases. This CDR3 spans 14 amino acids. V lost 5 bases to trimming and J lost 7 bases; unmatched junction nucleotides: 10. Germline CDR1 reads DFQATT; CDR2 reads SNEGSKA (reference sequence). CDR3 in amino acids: CSAERGPSENEQFF. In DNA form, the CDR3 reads TGCAGTGCTGAGCGGGGGCCGAGCGAGAATGAGCAGTTCTTC.

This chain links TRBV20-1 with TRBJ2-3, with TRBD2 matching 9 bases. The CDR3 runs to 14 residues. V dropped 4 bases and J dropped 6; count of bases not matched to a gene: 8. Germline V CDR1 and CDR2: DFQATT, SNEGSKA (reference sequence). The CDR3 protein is CSATLAGAQDTQYF. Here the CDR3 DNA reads TGCAGTGCTACATTAGCGGGGGCTCAGGATACGCAGTATTTT.

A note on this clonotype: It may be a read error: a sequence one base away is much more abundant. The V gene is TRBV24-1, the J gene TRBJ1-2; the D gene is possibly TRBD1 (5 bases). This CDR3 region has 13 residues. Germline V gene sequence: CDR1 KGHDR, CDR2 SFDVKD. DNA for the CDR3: TGTGCCACCAGTGACGGTACAGGCTATGACTACACCTTC. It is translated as CATSDGTGYDYTF.

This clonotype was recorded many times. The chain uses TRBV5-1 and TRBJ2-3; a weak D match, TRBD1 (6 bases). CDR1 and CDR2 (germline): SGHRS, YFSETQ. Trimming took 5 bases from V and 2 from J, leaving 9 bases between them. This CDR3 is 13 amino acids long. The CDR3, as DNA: TGCGCCAGCAGGGACAGATTCACAGATACGCAGTATTTT. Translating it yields CASRDRFTDTQYF.

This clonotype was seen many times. The CDR3 loop is CASSLSAATDTQYF. CDR3 bases: TGCGCCAGCAGCTTGTCCGCAGCCACAGATACGCAGTATTTT. The chain carries TRBV5-1 and TRBJ2-3, with D hard to call. The CDR3 is 14 residues long. Germline CDR1 reads SGHRS; CDR2 reads YFSETQ. Trimming took off 1 base at V and 2 bases at J, with 8 bases between the two ends.

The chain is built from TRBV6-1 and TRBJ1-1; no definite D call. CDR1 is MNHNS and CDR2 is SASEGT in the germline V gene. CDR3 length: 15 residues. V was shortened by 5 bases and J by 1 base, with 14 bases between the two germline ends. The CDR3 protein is CASSKEDGSNTEAFF. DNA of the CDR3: TGTGCCAGCAGTAAAGAGGACGGTTCGAACACTGAAGCTTTCTTT.

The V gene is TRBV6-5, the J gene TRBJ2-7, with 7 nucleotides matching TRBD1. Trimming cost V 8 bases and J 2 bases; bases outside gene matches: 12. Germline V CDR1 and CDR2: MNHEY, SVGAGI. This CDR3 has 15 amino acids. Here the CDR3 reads CASRRTGTDPYEQYF. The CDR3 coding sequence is TGTGCCAGCCGACGGACCGGGACAGACCCCTACGAGCAGTACTTC.

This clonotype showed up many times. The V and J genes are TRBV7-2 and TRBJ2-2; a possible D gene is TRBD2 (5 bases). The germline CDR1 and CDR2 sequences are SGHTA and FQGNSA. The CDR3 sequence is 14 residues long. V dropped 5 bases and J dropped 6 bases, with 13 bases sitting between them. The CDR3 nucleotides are TGTGCCAGCAGCACCTCCGGCGGGTCCGGGGAGCTGTTTTTT. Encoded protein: CASSTSGGSGELFF.

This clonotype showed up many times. The DNA for the CDR3 is TGCGCCAGCAGCCATCCAGACAGAAACTATGGCTACACCTTC. Protein product: CASSHPDRNYGYTF. This chain joins TRBV4-1 and TRBJ1-2; D perhaps matches TRBD1 (5 bases). Per the germline V gene, CDR1 is MGHRA and CDR2 is YSYEKL. The length of the CDR3 is 14 residues. Trimming removed 3 bases at V and 2 bases at J, with 10 bases between.

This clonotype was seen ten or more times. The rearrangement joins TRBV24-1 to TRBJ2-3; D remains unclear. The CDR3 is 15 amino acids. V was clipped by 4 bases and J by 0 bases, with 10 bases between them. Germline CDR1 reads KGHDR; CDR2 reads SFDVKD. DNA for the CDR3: TGTGCCACCAGTGACCCCCCGGCGAGCACAGATACGCAGTATTTT. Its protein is CATSDPPASTDTQYF.

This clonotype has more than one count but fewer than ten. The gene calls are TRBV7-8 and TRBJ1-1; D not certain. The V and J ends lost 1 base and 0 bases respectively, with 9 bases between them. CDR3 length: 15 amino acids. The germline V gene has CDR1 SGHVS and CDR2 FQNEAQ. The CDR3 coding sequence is TGTGCCAGCAGCTTAGGGGAGGCAGTGAACACTGAAGCTTTCTTT. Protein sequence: CASSLGEAVNTEAFF.

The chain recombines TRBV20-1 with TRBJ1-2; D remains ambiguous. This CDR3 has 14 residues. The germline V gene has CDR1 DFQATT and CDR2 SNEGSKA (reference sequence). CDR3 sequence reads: CSVVGKTSNYGYTF. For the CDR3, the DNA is TGCTCAGTGGTCGGAAAAACCTCTAACTATGGCTACACCTTC.

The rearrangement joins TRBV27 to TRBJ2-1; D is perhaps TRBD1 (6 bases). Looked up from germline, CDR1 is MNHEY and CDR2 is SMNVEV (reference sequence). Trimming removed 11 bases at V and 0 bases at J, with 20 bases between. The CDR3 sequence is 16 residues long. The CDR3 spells CAFSVRGTSSYNEQFF. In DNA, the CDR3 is TGTGCCTTCTCGGTGAGGGGGACCTCCTCCTACAATGAGCAGTTCTTC.

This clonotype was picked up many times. The CDR3 region is CASSQDPAGSYNEQFF. Here the CDR3 DNA reads TGCGCCAGCAGCCAAGATCCTGCGGGGTCCTACAATGAGCAGTTCTTC. The V call is TRBV4-3, the J call TRBJ2-1; perhaps TRBD2 as D (6 bases). Per the germline V gene, CDR1 is LGHNA and CDR2 is YSLEER. V lost 0 bases to trimming and J lost 1 base, with 10 bases between them. This CDR3 region has 16 residues.